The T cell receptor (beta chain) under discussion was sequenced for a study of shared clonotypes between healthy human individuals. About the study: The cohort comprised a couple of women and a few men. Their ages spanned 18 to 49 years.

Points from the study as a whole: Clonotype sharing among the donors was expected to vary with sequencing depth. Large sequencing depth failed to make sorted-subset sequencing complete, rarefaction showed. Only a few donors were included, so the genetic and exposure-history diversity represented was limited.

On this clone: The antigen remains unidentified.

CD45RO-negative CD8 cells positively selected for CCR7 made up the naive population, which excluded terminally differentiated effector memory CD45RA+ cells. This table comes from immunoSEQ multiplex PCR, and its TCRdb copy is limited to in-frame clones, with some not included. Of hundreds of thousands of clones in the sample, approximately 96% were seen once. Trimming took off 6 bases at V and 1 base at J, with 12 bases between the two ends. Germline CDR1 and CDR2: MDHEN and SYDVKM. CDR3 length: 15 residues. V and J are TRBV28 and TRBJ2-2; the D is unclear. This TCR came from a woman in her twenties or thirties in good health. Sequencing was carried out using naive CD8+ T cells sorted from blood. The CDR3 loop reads CASRASRRNTGELFF. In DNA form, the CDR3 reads TGTGCCAGCAGGGCGAGCAGAAGGAACACCGGGGAGCTGTTTTTT.